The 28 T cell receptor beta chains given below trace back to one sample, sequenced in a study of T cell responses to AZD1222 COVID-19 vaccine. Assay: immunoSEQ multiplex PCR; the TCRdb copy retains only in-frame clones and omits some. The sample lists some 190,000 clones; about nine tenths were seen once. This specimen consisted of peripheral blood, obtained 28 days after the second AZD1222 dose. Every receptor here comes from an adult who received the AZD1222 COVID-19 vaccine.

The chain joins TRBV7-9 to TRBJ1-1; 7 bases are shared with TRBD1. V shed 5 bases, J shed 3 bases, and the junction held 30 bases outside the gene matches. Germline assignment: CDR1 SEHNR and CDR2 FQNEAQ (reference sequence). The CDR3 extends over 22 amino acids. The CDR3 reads CASSTWSTGPTGEGVRYTEAFF. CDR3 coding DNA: TGTGCCAGCAGCACCTGGAGCACCGGTCCAACAGGGGAGGGTGTCAGGTACACTGAAGCTTTCTTT. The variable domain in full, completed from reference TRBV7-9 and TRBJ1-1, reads DTGVSQNPRHKITKRGQNVTFRCDPISEHNRLYWYRQTLGQGPEFLTYFQNEAQLEKSRLLSDRFSAERPKGSFSTLEIQRTEQGDSAMYLCASSTWSTGPTGEGVRYTEAFFGQGTRLTVV.

Written as DNA, the CDR3 is TGCGCCAGCAGTGTCCGACTAGCGGGGGGCCTAGGGTCCACAGATACGCAGTATTTT. This translates into CASSVRLAGGLGSTDTQYF. J is TRBJ2-3 and V is TRBV10-1; TRBD2 matches 13 bases. Germline lookup yields CDR1 WNHNN and CDR2 SYGVQD (reference sequence). The CDR3 has 19 amino acids. V was clipped by 4 bases and J by 2 bases; unmatched bases: 12.

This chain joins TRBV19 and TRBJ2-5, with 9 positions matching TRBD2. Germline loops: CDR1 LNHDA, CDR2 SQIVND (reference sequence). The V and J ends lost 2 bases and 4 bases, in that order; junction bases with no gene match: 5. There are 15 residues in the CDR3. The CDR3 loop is CASSIRREGRETQYF. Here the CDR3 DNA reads TGTGCCAGTAGTATAAGGCGGGAGGGCCGAGAGACCCAGTACTTC. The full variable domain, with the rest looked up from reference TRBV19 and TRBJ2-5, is DGGITQSPKYLFRKEGQNVTLSCEQNLNHDAMYWYRQDPGQGLRLIYYSQIVNDFQKGDIAEGYSVSREKKESFPLTVTSAQKNPTAFYLCASSIRREGRETQYFGPGTRLLVL.

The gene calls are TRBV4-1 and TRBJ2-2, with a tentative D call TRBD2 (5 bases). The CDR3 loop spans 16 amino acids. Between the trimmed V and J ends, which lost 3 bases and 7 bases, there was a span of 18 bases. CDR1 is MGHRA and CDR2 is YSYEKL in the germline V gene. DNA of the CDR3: TGCGCCAGCAGCCATGTTGCGCGCGGGCGAGGCGGGGAGCTGTTTTTT. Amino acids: CASSHVARGRGGELFF.

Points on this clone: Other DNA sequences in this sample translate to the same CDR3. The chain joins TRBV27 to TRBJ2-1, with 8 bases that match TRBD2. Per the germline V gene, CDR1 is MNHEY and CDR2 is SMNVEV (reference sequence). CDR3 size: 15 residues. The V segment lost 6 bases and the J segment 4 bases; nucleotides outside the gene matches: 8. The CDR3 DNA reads TGTGCCAGCAGCCCCGGGACTAGTGGGTACAATGAGCAGTTCTTC. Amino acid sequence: CASSPGTSGYNEQFF.

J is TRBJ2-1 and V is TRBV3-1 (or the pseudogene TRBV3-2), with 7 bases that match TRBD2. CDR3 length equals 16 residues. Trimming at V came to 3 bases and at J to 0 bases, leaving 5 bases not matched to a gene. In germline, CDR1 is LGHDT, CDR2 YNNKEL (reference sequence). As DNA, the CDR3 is TGTGCCAGCAGCCATCCCGGCGGGAGCTCCTACAATGAGCAGTTCTTC. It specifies CASSHPGGSSYNEQFF.

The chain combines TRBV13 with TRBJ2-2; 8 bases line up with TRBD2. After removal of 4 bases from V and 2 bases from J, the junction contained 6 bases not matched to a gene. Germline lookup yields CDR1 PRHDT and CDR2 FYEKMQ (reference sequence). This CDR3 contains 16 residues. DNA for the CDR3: TGTGCCAGCAGCTCCCGGACTAGCAGAAACACCGGGGAGCTGTTTTTT. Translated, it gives CASSSRTSRNTGELFF.

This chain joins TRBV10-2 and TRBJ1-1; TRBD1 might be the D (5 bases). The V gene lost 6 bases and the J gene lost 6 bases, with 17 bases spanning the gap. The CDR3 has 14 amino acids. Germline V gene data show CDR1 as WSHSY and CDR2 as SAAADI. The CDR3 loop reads CASRARQTLAEAFF. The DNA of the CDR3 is TGCGCCAGCAGAGCGAGACAGACCCTGGCTGAAGCTTTCTTT.

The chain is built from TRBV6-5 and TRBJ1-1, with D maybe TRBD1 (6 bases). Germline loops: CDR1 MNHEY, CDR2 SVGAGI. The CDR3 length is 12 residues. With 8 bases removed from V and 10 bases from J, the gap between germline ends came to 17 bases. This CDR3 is CASEGQLELAFF. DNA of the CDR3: TGTGCCAGCGAAGGACAGTTGGAACTAGCTTTCTTT.

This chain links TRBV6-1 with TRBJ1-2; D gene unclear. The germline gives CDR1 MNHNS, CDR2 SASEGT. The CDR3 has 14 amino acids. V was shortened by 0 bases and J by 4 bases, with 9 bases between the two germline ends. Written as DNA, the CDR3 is TGTGCCAGCAGTGAAGCGGAGGAACTCTATGGCTACACCTTC. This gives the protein CASSEAEELYGYTF.

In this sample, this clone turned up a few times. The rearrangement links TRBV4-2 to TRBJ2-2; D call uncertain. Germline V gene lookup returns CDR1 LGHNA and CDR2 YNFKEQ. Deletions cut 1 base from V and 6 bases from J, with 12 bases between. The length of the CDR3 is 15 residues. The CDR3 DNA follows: TGTGCCAGCAGCCAAGTCTCCTTCGCCGCCGGGGAGCTGTTTTTT. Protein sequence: CASSQVSFAAGELFF.

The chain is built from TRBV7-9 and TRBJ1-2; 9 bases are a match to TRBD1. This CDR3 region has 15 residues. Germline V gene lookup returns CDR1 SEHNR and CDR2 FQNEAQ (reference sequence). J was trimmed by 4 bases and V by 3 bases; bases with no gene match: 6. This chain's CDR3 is CASSLWDRAGYGYTF. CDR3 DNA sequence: TGTGCCAGCAGCTTGTGGGACAGGGCCGGCTATGGCTACACCTTC.

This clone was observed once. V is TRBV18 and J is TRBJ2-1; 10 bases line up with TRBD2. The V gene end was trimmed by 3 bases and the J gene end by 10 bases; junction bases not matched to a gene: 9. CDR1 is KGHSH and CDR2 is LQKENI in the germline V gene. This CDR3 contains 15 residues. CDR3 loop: CASSPPAGGPGEQFF. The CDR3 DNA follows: TGTGCCAGCTCACCGCCAGCGGGAGGGCCCGGGGAGCAGTTCTTC.

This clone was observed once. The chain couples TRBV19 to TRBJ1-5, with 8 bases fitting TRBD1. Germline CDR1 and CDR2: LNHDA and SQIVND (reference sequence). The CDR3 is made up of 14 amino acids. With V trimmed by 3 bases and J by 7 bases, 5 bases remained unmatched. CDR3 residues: CASSMNRGSQPQHF. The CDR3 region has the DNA TGTGCCAGTAGTATGAACAGGGGGAGCCAGCCCCAGCATTTT.

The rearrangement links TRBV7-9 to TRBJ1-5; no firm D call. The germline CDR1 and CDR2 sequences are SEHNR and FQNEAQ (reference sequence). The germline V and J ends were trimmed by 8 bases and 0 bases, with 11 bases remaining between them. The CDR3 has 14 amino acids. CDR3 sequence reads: CASRPVDSNQPQHF. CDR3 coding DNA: TGTGCCAGCCGCCCTGTCGATAGCAATCAGCCCCAGCATTTT. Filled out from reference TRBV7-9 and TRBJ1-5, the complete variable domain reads DTGVSQNPRHKITKRGQNVTFRCDPISEHNRLYWYRQTLGQGPEFLTYFQNEAQLEKSRLLSDRFSAERPKGSFSTLEIQRTEQGDSAMYLCASRPVDSNQPQHFGDGTRLSIL.

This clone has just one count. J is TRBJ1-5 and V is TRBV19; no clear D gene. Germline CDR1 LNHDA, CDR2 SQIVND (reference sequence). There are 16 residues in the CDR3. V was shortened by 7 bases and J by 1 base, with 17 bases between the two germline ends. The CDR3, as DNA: TGTGCCAGTACCTTCGGACCCGGTGGGAGCAATCAGCCCCAGCATTTT. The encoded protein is CASTFGPGGSNQPQHF.

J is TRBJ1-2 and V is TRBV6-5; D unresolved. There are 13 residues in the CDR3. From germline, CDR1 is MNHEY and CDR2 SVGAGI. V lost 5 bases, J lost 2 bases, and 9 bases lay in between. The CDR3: CASSLTENYGYTF. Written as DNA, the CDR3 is TGTGCCAGCAGTCTAACGGAGAACTATGGCTACACCTTC.

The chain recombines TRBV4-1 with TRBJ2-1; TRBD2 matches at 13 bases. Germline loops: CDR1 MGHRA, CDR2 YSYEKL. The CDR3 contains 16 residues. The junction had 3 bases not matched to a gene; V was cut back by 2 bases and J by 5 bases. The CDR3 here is CASSQPGLAGHNEQFF. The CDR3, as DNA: TGCGCCAGCAGCCAACCGGGACTAGCGGGACACAATGAGCAGTTCTTC.

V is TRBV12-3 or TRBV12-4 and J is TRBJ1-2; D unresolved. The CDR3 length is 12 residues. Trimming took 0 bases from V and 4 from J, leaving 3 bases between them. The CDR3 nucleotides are TGTGCCAGCAGTTTAGCGGGCTATGGCTACACCTTC. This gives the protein CASSLAGYGYTF.

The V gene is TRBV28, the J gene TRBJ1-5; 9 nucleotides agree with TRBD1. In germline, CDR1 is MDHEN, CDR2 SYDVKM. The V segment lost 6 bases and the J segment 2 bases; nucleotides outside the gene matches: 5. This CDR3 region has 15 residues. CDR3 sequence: CASRPWTGGNQPQHF. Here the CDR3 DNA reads TGTGCCAGCAGACCATGGACAGGGGGCAATCAGCCCCAGCATTTT.

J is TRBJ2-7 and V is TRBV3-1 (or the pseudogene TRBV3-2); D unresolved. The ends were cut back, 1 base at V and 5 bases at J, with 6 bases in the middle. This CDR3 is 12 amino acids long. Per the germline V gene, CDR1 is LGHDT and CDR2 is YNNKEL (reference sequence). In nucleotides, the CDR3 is TGTGCCAGCAGCCAAGTGTCCCACGAGCAGTACTTC. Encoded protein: CASSQVSHEQYF.

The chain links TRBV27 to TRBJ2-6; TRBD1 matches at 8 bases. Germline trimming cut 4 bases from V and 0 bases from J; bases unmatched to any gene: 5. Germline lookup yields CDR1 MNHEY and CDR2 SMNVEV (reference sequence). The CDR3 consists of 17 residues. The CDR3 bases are TGTGCCAGCAGTTCTCAGGGGGCTCTCTCTGGGGCCAACGTCCTGACTTTC. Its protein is CASSSQGALSGANVLTF.

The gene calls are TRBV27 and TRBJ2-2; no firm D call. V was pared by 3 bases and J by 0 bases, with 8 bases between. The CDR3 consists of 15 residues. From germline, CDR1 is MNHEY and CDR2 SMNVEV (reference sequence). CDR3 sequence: CASSFWLTNTGELFF. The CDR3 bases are TGTGCCAGCAGTTTCTGGCTTACGAACACCGGGGAGCTGTTTTTT.

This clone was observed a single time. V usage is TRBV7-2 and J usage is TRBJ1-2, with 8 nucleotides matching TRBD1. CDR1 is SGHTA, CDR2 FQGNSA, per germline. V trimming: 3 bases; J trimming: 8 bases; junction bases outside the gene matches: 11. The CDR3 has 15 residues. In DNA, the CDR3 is TGTGCCAGCAGCTTCTCAGGGGGCGCGGTGGAAGGCTACACCTTC. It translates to CASSFSGGAVEGYTF.

This chain's CDR3 is CASSTHQYLPGTDTQYF. For the CDR3, the DNA is TGTGCCAGCAGCACACATCAATACCTCCCTGGCACAGATACGCAGTATTTT. The genes are TRBV3-1 (or the pseudogene TRBV3-2) and TRBJ2-3; D gene unclear. Germline CDR1 is LGHDT and CDR2 is YNNKEL (reference sequence). V was shortened by 5 bases and J by 1 base, with 19 bases between the two germline ends. The CDR3 length is 17 residues.

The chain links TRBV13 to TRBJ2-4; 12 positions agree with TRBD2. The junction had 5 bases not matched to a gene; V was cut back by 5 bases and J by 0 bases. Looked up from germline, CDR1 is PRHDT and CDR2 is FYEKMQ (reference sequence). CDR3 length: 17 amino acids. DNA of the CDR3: TGTGCCAGCAGCCCGGGACTAGCGGGTGGAGCCAAAAACATTCAGTACTTC. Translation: CASSPGLAGGAKNIQYF.

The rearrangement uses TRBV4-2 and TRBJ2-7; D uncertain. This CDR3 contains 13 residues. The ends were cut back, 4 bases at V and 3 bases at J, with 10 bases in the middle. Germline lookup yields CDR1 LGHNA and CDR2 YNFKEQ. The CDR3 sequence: CASSPLSGYEQYF. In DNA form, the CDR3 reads TGTGCCAGCAGCCCGCTATCAGGCTACGAGCAGTACTTC.

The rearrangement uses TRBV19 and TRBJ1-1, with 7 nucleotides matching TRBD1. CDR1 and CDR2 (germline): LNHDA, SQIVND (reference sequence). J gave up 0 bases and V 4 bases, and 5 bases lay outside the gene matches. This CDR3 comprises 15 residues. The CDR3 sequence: CASSSQGVLNTEAFF. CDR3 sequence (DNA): TGTGCCAGTAGTAGTCAGGGGGTTCTGAACACTGAAGCTTTCTTT.